The clone carrying this TCR beta chain appeared a few times. The record originates from a study of cytomegalovirus exposure and HLA in healthy donors. CDR3 length: 16 amino acids. V lost 3 bases to trimming and J lost 4 bases, with 19 bases between them. The germline V gene encodes CDR1 MDHEN and CDR2 SYDVKM. Method: immunoSEQ multiplex PCR; TCRdb's copy keeps in-frame clones and lacks some. The sample holds roughly 180,000 clones, 84% seen once. The specimen sequenced was PBMCs. This chain joins TRBV28 and TRBJ2-7, with D tentatively TRBD2 (6 bases). This TCR came from a man aged 18 to 30 in good health and CMV-seropositive. The CDR3 protein is CASSLSFGGRGYEQYF. Here the CDR3 DNA reads TGTGCCAGCAGTTTGAGTTTCGGGGGAAGAGGGTACGAGCAGTACTTC.